This T cell receptor beta chain came from a study of PD-1 blockade in mismatch repair-deficient tumors. Overall study: Patients had roughly twelve mismatch repair-deficient cancer types, all previously treated and progressing.

Trimming took 4 bases from V and 4 from J, leaving 15 bases between them. This CDR3 is 15 amino acids long. Germline V gives CDR1 MNHEY, CDR2 SMNVEV (reference sequence). The protocol was immunoSEQ multiplex PCR, while the TCRdb copy is restricted to in-frame clones and leaves out a portion. The sample carries tens of thousands of clones, 65% to 85% recorded once. The material was peripheral blood, obtained 12 weeks after starting pembrolizumab. The source is an adult with mismatch repair-deficient cancer. The rearrangement joins TRBV27 to TRBJ2-3; no firm D call. The CDR3 region is CASSSTAFGSDTQYF. DNA for the CDR3: TGTGCCAGCAGTTCCACCGCTTTCGGTTCAGATACGCAGTATTTT.